This entry lists 17 T cell receptor beta chains sequenced from one sample in a study of T cell repertoires in cytomegalovirus infection (dated by TCRdb to between 2018 and 2020). Sequenced using an Illumina HiSeq 1500. Using fastp at Q25 and MiXCR, TCRdb reprocessed the public reads and kept productive beta chains. Every distinct CDR3 protein forms one entry, paired with its most common genes and DNA. This sample is represented by 270,000 or so distinct CDR3 sequences; over 15% of them were singletons. The ten largest clones add up to around half of the sample. What was sequenced was CD8+ T cells from PBMCs. These receptors were collected from a human donor in good health (CMV status not recorded). Some clones in this sample may be carry-over from other donors' samples.

This clonotype was observed at least ten times. The genes are TRBV7-2 and TRBJ2-3; 11 nucleotides align to TRBD2. Germline V CDR1 and CDR2: SGHTA, FQGNSA. The V segment lost 5 bases and the J segment 0 bases; nucleotides outside the gene matches: 4. This CDR3 spans 16 amino acids. CDR3 bases: TGTGCCAGCAGCCCCTGGACTAGCGGGAGCACAGATACGCAGTATTTT. It codes for CASSPWTSGSTDTQYF. The full variable domain, in which reference TRBV7-2 and TRBJ2-3 provide the parts outside the CDR3, is GAGVSQSPSNKVTEKGKDVELRCDPISGHTALYWYRQSLGQGLEFLIYFQGNSAPDKSGLPSDRFSAERTGGSVSTLTIQRTQQEDSAVYLCASSPWTSGSTDTQYFGPGTRLTVL.

This clonotype was observed many times. The junction shows a germline mismatch at one end, possibly a read error. The V and J genes are TRBV7-8 and TRBJ2-7; 7 bases are shared with TRBD1. CDR1 is SGHVS, CDR2 FQNEAQ, per germline. The CDR3 extends over 12 amino acids. This CDR3 reads CASSLGKDRSLF. The DNA of the CDR3 is TGTGCCAGCAGCTTAGGCAAGGACAGGTCTCTCTTC.

This clonotype came up many times. The genes are TRBV6-2 or TRBV6-3 and TRBJ2-2, with a tentative D call TRBD2 (6 bases). Germline loops: CDR1 MNHEY, CDR2 SVGEGT. The CDR3 length is 16 residues. Trimming removed 5 bases from V and 7 bases from J, with 20 bases in between. DNA of the CDR3: TGTGCCAGCAGTCCCGGGACTTCTTATTTCAGCGGGGAGCTGTTTTTT. Amino acids: CASSPGTSYFSGELFF.

This clonotype has a count of ten or more. The rearrangement links TRBV6-6 to TRBJ2-3, with unresolved D. This CDR3 is 15 amino acids long. From germline, CDR1 is MNHNY and CDR2 SVGAGI (reference sequence). V was pared by 7 bases and J by 2 bases, with 16 bases between. As DNA, the CDR3 is TGTGCCAGCATTCCAAGCCCAAGACCCACAGATACGCAGTATTTT. It encodes CASIPSPRPTDTQYF.

The sample holds a few counts of this clonotype. The CDR3 DNA follows: TGTGCCAGCAGGCCGGAGCCGGGTCGAGACACCGGGGAGCTGTTTTTT. This gives the protein CASRPEPGRDTGELFF. This chain uses TRBV28 with TRBJ2-2; D gene unclear. The V and J ends lost 6 bases and 3 bases respectively, with 17 bases between them. The CDR3 is 16 residues long. Germline V gene lookup returns CDR1 MDHEN and CDR2 SYDVKM.

A word on this clonotype: One end of the junction is discordant with germline, which a read error may explain. The CDR3 sequence: CVSSPGGTYEQYF. The CDR3 coding sequence is TGTGTCAGCAGCCCCGGCGGAACCTACGAGCAGTACTTC. The chain carries TRBV7-6 and TRBJ2-7; no reliable D call. The germline gives CDR1 SGHVS, CDR2 FNYEAQ. The length of the CDR3 is 13 residues.

The sample holds many counts of this clonotype. This sequence joins TRBV5-5 and TRBJ2-1; no clear D gene. Trimming took 1 base from V and 1 from J, leaving 3 bases between them. CDR3 length: 13 amino acids. The germline V gene encodes CDR1 SGHKS and CDR2 YYEKEE (reference sequence). The CDR3 protein is CASSLPSYNEQFF. Written as DNA, the CDR3 is TGTGCCAGCAGCTTGCCGTCCTACAATGAGCAGTTCTTC.

V and J are TRBV5-4 and TRBJ2-5, with D perhaps TRBD1 or TRBD2 (5 bases each). Trimming left V 0 bases short and J 4 bases short, with 13 bases between. The CDR3 consists of 15 residues. Germline CDR1 SGHNT, CDR2 YYREEE (reference sequence). The CDR3 loop reads CASSLDEGLGETQYF. The CDR3 nucleotides are TGTGCCAGCAGCTTGGACGAGGGGCTAGGAGAGACCCAGTACTTC.

This clonotype was detected many times. The gene calls are TRBV4-3 and TRBJ2-2; 8 nucleotides align to TRBD1. The V gene's germline CDR1 is LGHNA and CDR2 YSLEER. The CDR3 has 15 amino acids. Trimming removed 1 base from V and 5 bases from J; junction bases left unmatched: 3. The DNA for the CDR3 is TGCGCCAGCAGCCAAGGGACAGGGAGAACCGGGGAGCTGTTTTTT. This encodes CASSQGTGRTGELFF.

This clonotype was recorded many times. The rearrangement joins TRBV4-1 to TRBJ2-5; TRBD1 matches 9 bases. Trimming cost V 5 bases and J 5 bases; bases outside gene matches: 9. Germline V CDR1 and CDR2: MGHRA, YSYEKL. This CDR3 is 15 amino acids long. CDR3 DNA sequence: TGCGCCAGCAGCGAGCGACAGGGGGACATGGAGACCCAGTACTTC. Protein sequence: CASSERQGDMETQYF.

There are a few counts of this clonotype. This chain links TRBV29-1 with TRBJ2-2; D gene unclear. Germline CDR1 reads SQVTM; CDR2 reads ANQGSEA. Trimming cost V 0 bases and J 5 bases, with 10 bases left between them. This CDR3 contains 14 residues. The CDR3 loop is CSVEEDPGTGELFF. CDR3 nucleotides: TGCAGCGTTGAAGAGGATCCTGGGACCGGGGAGCTGTTTTTT.

This chain joins TRBV20-1 and TRBJ1-2, with D maybe TRBD1 (6 bases). V lost 1 base and J 5 bases, leaving 17 bases between the germline ends. This CDR3 comprises 15 residues. The V gene's germline CDR1 is DFQATT and CDR2 SNEGSKA (reference sequence). The CDR3 sequence is CSARGITGRQYGYTF. The CDR3 DNA sequence: TGCAGTGCTAGAGGTATAACAGGGAGGCAGTATGGCTACACCTTC.

In nucleotides, the CDR3 is TGTGCCAGCAGCCCGACTAGCGGGGGTTTCGATGAGCAGTTCTTC. This gives the protein CASSPTSGGFDEQFF. The genes are TRBV4-2 and TRBJ2-1, with 12 nucleotides matching TRBD2. The germline gives CDR1 LGHNA, CDR2 YNFKEQ. V shed 4 bases, J shed 8 bases, and the junction held 6 bases outside the gene matches. The CDR3 runs to 15 residues.

J is TRBJ2-3 and V is TRBV5-5; 9 nucleotides line up with TRBD1. The CDR3 has 17 amino acids. V lost 0 bases and J lost 3; bases outside the gene matches: 8. Germline CDR1 reads SGHKS; CDR2 reads YYEKEE (reference sequence). The CDR3 protein is CASSLVGTGGLTDTQYF. In nucleotides, the CDR3 is TGTGCCAGCAGCTTGGTAGGAACAGGGGGCTTGACAGATACGCAGTATTTT.

Concerning this clonotype: A far larger clone is a single base away, which makes a read error likely. The V call is TRBV27, the J call TRBJ2-5; unclear D gene. The CDR3 has 11 amino acids. V was cut by 7 bases and J by 4 bases, with 7 bases left in between. The germline gives CDR1 MNHEY, CDR2 SMNVEV (reference sequence). The DNA of the CDR3 is TGTGCCAGCACCTACGGAGAGACCCAGTACTTC. Amino acid sequence: CASTYGETQYF.

The table lists this clonotype with a few counts. The chain links TRBV4-1 to TRBJ2-2, with D possibly matching TRBD1 (6 bases). Germline CDR1 is MGHRA and CDR2 is YSYEKL. The V end lost 1 base, the J end lost 1 base, and 10 bases lay between the germline ends. The CDR3 runs to 16 residues. This CDR3 is CASSQGPGVNTGELFF. CDR3 sequence (DNA): TGCGCCAGCAGCCAAGGTCCAGGGGTGAACACCGGGGAGCTGTTTTTT.

This clonotype was counted ten times or more. The chain joins TRBV19 to TRBJ1-1; D not certain. Deletions cut 9 bases from V and 1 base from J, with 12 bases between. This CDR3 is 13 amino acids long. Germline V CDR1 and CDR2: LNHDA, SQIVND (reference sequence). The CDR3, as DNA: TGTGCCAGCTTAGAACACCCGAACACTGAAGCTTTCTTT. Protein sequence: CASLEHPNTEAFF.